One and the same sample provided the 6 T cell receptor beta chains below, sequenced in a study of Ad26.COV2.S vaccination and SARS-CoV-2 variants. Described treatment: roughly 18 received Ad26.COV2.S at low or high dose, single or two shots; 5 received placebo; per-sample allocation not given. Collection of the samples took place on day 63 after the first injection of vaccine or placebo. Using immunoSEQ multiplex PCR, the repertoire was profiled, and TCRdb retains in-frame clones only, with some absent. The sample carries 300,000 to 400,000 clones, around 86% recorded once. Material: peripheral blood, obtained in a trial of Ad26.COV2.S vaccine versus placebo. The receptors come from a person between 18 and 65 years old who received the Ad26.COV2.S COVID-19 vaccine or a placebo.

To note about this clone: The junction does not match germline at one end; this may be a read error. The chain employs TRBV7-7 and TRBJ2-7, with 9 bases aligning to TRBD1. Germline V CDR1 and CDR2: SSHAT, FNYEAQ (reference sequence). The CDR3 totals 13 residues. CDR3 DNA sequence: TGTGCTAGCAGTCACGGGACAGGGTACGAGCAGTACTTC. Encoded protein: CASSHGTGYEQYF.

The V gene is TRBV10-3, the J gene TRBJ2-7, with 14 bases aligning to TRBD2. CDR3 length: 16 residues. V trimming: 5 bases; J trimming: 2 bases; junction bases outside the gene matches: 5. Per the germline V gene, CDR1 is ENHRY and CDR2 is SYGVKD. The CDR3 is CAISPGLAGGPYEQYF. CDR3 DNA: TGTGCCATCAGTCCAGGACTAGCGGGGGGTCCCTACGAGCAGTACTTC.

The chain employs TRBV3-1 (or the pseudogene TRBV3-2) and TRBJ2-3; 11 nucleotides line up with TRBD2. Germline V CDR1 and CDR2: LGHDT, YNNKEL (reference sequence). V shed 6 bases and J 5 bases; nucleotides not matched to a gene: 1. CDR3 length: 13 residues. The DNA of the CDR3 is TGTGCCAGCAGACTAGCGGGGGTAGATACGCAGTATTTT. This encodes CASRLAGVDTQYF.

The chain combines TRBV5-4 with TRBJ2-3; weak D call: TRBD1 (6 bases). V shed 6 bases and J shed 6 bases, with 17 bases lying between them. Germline CDR1 is SGHNT and CDR2 is YYREEE (reference sequence). The CDR3 extends over 14 amino acids. The CDR3 reads CASKLQGPSDTQYF. CDR3 nucleotides: TGTGCCAGCAAATTGCAGGGGCCGTCGGATACGCAGTATTTT.

The chain joins TRBV5-1 to TRBJ2-7; 8 nucleotides line up with TRBD1. Per the germline V gene, CDR1 is SGHRS and CDR2 is YFSETQ. Unmatched junction bases numbered 7, after V lost 0 bases and J lost 2 bases. There are 16 residues in the CDR3. CDR3 in amino acids: CASSLAGQVTPYEQYF. The CDR3 DNA follows: TGCGCCAGCAGCTTGGCGGGACAGGTGACCCCCTACGAGCAGTACTTC. Looking up the rest from reference TRBV5-1 and TRBJ2-7 gives the full variable domain: KAGVTQTPRYLIKTRGQQVTLSCSPISGHRSVSWYQQTPGQGLQFLFEYFSETQRNKGNFPGRFSGRQFSNSRSEMNVSTLELGDSALYLCASSLAGQVTPYEQYFGPGTRLTVT.

V usage is TRBV6-5 and J usage is TRBJ1-1, with D possibly being TRBD1 (6 bases). The germline V and J ends were trimmed by 7 bases and 5 bases, with 14 bases remaining between them. This CDR3 region has 13 residues. The germline CDR1 and CDR2 sequences are MNHEY and SVGAGI. The CDR3 nucleotides read TGTGCCAGCACCCAGGGCAGGGGAACTGAAGCTTTCTTT. Its translation: CASTQGRGTEAFF.